This T cell receptor (beta chain) derives from a study of immune cell composition in non-small cell lung cancer. As regards this clone: Its antigen is still unknown.

Here immunoSEQ multiplex PCR was the method, and the copy in TCRdb shows in-frame clones only, minus some. The table records 13,000 to 15,000 clones, roughly 80% of them present only once. General study points: Tumour TCR-beta clonality showed no significant link to smoking pack-years. Tumour-associated clones >0.5% occurred in approximately 31% of adenocarcinomas, under 85% of squamous. Lung squamous cell carcinoma tumours had significantly higher top 10 clone scores and productive clonality than lung adenocarcinoma.

This CDR3 region has 15 residues. V was trimmed by 7 bases and J by 2 bases, leaving 17 bases between them. Germline-derived CDR1 and CDR2 are LNHDA and SQIVND (reference sequence). This sequence was found in a human donor with non-small cell lung cancer. Sequenced input: lung tumor tissue. The chain couples TRBV19 to TRBJ2-5; TRBD2 might be the D (6 bases). The CDR3 bases are TGTGCCAGTACCGACCGGGGGATCGGGCAAGAGACCCAGTACTTC. This sequence encodes CASTDRGIGQETQYF.